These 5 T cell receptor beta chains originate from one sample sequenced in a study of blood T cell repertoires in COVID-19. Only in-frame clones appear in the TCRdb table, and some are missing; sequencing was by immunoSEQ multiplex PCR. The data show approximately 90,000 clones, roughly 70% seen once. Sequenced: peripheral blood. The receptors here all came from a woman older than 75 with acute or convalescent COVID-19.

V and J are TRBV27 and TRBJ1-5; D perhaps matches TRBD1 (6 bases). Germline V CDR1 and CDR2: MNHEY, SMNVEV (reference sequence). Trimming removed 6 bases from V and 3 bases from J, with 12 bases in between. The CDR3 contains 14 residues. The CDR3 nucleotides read TGTGCCAGCAGCCCCAGGGGCTACAATCAGCCCCAGCATTTT. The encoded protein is CASSPRGYNQPQHF.

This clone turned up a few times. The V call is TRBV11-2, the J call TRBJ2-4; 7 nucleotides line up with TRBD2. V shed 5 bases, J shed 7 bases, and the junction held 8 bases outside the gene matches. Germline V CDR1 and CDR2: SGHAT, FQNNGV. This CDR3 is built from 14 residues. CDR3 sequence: CASSAGLLNNIQYF. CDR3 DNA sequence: TGTGCCAGCAGCGCGGGACTACTCAACAACATTCAGTACTTC.

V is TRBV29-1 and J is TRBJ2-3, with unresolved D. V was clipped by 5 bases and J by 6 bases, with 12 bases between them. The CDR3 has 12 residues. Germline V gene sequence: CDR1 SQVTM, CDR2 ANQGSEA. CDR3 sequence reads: CSVPSLSDTQYF. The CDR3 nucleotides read TGCAGCGTTCCTTCCTTAAGCGATACGCAGTATTTT.

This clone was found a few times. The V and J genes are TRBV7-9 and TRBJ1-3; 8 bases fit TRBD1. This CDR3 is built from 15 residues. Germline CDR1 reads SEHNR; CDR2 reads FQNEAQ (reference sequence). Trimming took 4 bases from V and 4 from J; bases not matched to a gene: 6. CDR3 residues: CASSYGQGDGNTIYF. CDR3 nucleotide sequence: TGTGCCAGCAGCTACGGACAGGGAGACGGAAACACCATATATTTT. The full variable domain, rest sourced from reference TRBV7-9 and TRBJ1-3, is DTGVSQNPRHKITKRGQNVTFRCDPISEHNRLYWYRQTLGQGPEFLTYFQNEAQLEKSRLLSDRFSAERPKGSFSTLEIQRTEQGDSAMYLCASSYGQGDGNTIYFGEGSWLTVV.

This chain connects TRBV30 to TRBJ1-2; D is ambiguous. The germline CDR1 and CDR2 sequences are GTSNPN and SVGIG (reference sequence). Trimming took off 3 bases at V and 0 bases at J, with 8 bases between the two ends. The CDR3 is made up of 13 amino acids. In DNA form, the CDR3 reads TGTGCCTGGAGGTGGCTCCCTAACTATGGCTACACCTTC. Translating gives CAWRWLPNYGYTF.